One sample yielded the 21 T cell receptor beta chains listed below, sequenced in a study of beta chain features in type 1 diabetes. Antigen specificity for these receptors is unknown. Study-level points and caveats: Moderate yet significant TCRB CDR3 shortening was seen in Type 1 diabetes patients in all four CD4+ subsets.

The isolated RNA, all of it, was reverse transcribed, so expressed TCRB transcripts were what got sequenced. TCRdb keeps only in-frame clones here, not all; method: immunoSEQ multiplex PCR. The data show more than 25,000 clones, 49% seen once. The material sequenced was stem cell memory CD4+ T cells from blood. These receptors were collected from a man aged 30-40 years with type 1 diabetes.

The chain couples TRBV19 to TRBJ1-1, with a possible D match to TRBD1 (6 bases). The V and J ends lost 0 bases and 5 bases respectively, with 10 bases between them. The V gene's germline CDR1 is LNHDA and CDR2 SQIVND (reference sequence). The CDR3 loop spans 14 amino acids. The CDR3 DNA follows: TGTGCCAGTAGTATAGAAGATCAGGGGACTGAAGCTTTCTTT. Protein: CASSIEDQGTEAFF.

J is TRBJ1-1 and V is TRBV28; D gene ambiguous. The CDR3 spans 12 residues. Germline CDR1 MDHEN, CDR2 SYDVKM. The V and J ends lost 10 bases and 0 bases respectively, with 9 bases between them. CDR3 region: CATISVNTEAFF. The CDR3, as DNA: TGTGCCACTATCAGCGTGAACACTGAAGCTTTCTTT.

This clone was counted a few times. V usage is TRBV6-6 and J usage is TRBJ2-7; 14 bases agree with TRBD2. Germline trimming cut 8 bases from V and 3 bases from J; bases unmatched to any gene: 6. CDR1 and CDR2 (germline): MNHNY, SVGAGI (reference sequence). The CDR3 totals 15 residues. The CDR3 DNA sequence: TGTGCCAGCTCCTGGGGGACTAGCGGGGGCTACGAGCAGTACTTC. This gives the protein CASSWGTSGGYEQYF.

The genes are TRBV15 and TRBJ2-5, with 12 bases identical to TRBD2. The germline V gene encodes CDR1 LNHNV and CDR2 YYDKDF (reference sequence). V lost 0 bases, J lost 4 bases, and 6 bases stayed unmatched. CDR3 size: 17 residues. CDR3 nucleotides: TGTGCCACCAGCAGAGAACTAGCGGGGGGTTCTAGAGAGACCCAGTACTTC. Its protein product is CATSRELAGGSRETQYF.

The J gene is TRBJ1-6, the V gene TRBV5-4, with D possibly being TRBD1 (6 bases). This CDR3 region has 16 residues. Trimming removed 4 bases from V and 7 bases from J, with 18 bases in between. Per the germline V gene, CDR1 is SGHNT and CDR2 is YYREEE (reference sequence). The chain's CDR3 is CASSKQTGSQNSPLHF. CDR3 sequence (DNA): TGTGCCAGCAGCAAGCAGACAGGTTCCCAGAATTCACCCCTCCACTTT.

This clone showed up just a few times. In DNA, the CDR3 is TGTGCCAGCACCAAGCCCAGCGGGGCCGATGAGCAGTTCTTC. Translation: CASTKPSGADEQFF. This sequence joins TRBV6-6 and TRBJ2-1, with TRBD2 identical over 7 bases. The germline V gene encodes CDR1 MNHNY and CDR2 SVGAGI (reference sequence). The CDR3 consists of 14 residues. V shed 7 bases, J shed 8 bases, and the junction held 11 bases outside the gene matches.

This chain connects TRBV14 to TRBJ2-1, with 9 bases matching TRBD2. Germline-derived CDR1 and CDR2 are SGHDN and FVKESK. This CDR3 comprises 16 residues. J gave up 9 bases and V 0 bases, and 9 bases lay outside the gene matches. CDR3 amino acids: CASSQEGRRGGPEQFF. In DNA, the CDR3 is TGTGCCAGCAGCCAAGAGGGTAGGCGGGGGGGCCCTGAGCAGTTCTTC.

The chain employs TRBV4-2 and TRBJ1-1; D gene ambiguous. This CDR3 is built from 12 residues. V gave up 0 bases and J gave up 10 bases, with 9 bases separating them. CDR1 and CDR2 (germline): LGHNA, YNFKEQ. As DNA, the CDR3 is TGTGCCAGCAGCCAAGAACCCGTTAGAGCTTTCTTT. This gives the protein CASSQEPVRAFF.

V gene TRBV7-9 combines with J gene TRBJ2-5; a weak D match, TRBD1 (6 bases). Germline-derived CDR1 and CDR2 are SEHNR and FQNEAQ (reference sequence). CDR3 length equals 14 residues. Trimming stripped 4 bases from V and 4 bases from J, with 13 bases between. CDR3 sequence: CASSSYRERETQYF. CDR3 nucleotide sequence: TGTGCCAGCAGCTCGTACAGGGAACGAGAGACCCAGTACTTC.

CDR3 in amino acids: CASVSVGVSYNEQFF. The CDR3 bases are TGTGCCAGCGTCAGCGTAGGGGTCTCCTACAATGAGCAGTTCTTC. V is TRBV6-1 and J is TRBJ2-1, with D possibly being TRBD1 (5 bases). V lost 8 bases and J lost 0, with 14 bases in between. This CDR3 region has 15 residues. CDR1 is MNHNS, CDR2 SASEGT, per germline.

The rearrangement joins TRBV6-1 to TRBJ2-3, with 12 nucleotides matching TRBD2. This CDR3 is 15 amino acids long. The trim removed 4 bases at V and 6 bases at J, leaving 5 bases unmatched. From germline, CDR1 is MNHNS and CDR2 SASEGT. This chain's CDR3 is CASSVGLAGSDTQYF. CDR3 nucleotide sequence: TGTGCCAGCAGTGTGGGACTAGCGGGCTCCGATACGCAGTATTTT.

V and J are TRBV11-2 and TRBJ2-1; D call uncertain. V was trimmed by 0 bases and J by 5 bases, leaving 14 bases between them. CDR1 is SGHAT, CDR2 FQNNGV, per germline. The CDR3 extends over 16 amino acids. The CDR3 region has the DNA TGTGCCAGCAGCTTAGATCTAGATCTTTGGAACAATGAGCAGTTCTTC. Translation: CASSLDLDLWNNEQFF.

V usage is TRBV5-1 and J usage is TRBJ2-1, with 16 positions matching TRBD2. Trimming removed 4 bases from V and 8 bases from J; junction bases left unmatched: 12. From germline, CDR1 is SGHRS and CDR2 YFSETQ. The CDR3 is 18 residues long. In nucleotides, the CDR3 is TGCGCCAGCAGCCCGGGACTAGCGGGAGGGCTGGTTTGGCATGAGCAGTTCTTC. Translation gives CASSPGLAGGLVWHEQFF.

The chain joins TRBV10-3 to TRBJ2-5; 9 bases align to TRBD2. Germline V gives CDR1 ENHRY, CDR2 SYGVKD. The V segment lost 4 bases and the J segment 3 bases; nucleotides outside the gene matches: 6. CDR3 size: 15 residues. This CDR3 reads CAISVRGGAEETQYF. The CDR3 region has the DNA TGTGCCATCAGTGTCCGCGGGGGGGCCGAAGAGACCCAGTACTTC.

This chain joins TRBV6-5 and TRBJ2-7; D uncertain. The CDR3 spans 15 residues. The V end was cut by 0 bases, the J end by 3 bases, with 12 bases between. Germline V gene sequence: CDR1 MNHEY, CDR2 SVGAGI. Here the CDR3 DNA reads TGTGCCAGCAGTTACTCGAGACACTCAAACTACGAGCAGTACTTC. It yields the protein CASSYSRHSNYEQYF.

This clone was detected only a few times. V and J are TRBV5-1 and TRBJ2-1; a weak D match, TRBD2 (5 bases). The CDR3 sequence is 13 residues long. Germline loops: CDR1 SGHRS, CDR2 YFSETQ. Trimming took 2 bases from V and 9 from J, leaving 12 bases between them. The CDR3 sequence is CASSLDDAGEQFF. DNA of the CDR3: TGCGCCAGCAGCTTAGACGACGCGGGTGAGCAGTTCTTC.

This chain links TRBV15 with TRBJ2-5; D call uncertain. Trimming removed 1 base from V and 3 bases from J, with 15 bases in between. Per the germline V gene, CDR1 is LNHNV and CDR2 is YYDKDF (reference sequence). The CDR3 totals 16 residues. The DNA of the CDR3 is TGTGCCACCAGCAGAGTCCCCTTGAACGGAGAAGAGACCCAGTACTTC. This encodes CATSRVPLNGEETQYF.

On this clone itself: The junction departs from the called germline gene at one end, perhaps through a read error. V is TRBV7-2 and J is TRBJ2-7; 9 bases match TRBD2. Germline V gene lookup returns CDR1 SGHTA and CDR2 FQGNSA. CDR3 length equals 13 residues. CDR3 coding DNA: TGTGCCAGCAGCATAGCGGGAGTCTACGAGCAGTACTTC. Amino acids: CASSIAGVYEQYF.

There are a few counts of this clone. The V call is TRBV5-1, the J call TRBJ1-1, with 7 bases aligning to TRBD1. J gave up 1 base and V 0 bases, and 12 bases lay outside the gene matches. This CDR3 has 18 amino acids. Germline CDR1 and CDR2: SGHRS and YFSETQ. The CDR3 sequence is CASSLETRRTGKNTEAFF. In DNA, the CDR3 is TGCGCCAGCAGCTTGGAGACCCGCAGGACAGGAAAGAACACTGAAGCTTTCTTT.

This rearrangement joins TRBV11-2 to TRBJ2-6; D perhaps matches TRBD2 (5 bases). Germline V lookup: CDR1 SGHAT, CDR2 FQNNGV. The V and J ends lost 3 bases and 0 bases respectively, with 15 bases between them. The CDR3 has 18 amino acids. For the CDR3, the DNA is TGTGCCAGCAGCTTGAGGGCAGGCTCCTTCTCTGGGGCCAACGTCCTGACTTTC. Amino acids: CASSLRAGSFSGANVLTF. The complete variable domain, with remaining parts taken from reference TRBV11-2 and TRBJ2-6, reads EAGVAQSPRYKIIEKRQSVAFWCNPISGHATLYWYQQILGQGPKLLIQFQNNGVVDDSQLPKDRFSAERLKGVDSTLKIQPAKLEDSAVYLCASSLRAGSFSGANVLTFGAGSRLTVL.

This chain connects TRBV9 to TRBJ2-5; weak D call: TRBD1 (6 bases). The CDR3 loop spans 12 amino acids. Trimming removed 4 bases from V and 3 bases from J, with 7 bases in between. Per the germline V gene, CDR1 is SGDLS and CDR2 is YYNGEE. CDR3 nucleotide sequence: TGTGCCAGCAGCTACAGGGAAGAGACCCAGTACTTC. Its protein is CASSYREETQYF.